These 30 T cell receptor beta chains were all obtained from the same sample, sequenced in a study of blood T cell repertoires in COVID-19. Using immunoSEQ multiplex PCR, the repertoire was profiled, and TCRdb retains in-frame clones only, with some absent. The table shows some 210,000 clones, with approximately 80% occurring only once. The sample was PBMCs or T cells enriched from blood (not recorded which). These receptors all come from a man in his forties who had recovered from COVID-19.

V gene TRBV9 combines with J gene TRBJ2-3; D is possibly TRBD2 (6 bases). The CDR3 contains 15 residues. Trimming shortened V by 4 bases and J by 6 bases, and 18 bases separated the two germline ends. Germline V gives CDR1 SGDLS, CDR2 YYNGEE. The CDR3 sequence: CASSRGLTSVDTQYF. Here the CDR3 DNA reads TGTGCCAGCAGCCGGGGACTTACGAGTGTGGATACGCAGTATTTT.

The CDR3 DNA reads TGTGCCAGTAGTATCTTAGGGGGAAGTTCACCCCTCCACTTT. Amino acids: CASSILGGSSPLHF. V usage is TRBV19 and J usage is TRBJ1-6; tentative D call: TRBD1 (6 bases). The CDR3 is 14 amino acids. V was trimmed by 3 bases and J by 9 bases, leaving 12 bases between them. CDR1 is LNHDA and CDR2 is SQIVND in the germline V gene (reference sequence). The entire variable domain, with the rest obtained from reference TRBV19 and TRBJ1-6, is as follows: DGGITQSPKYLFRKEGQNVTLSCEQNLNHDAMYWYRQDPGQGLRLIYYSQIVNDFQKGDIAEGYSVSREKKESFPLTVTSAQKNPTAFYLCASSILGGSSPLHFGNGTRLTVT.

This sequence joins TRBV7-9 and TRBJ1-2; D gene ambiguous. CDR3 length: 12 residues. Trimming pared 8 bases from V and 3 bases from J, leaving 10 bases between. The germline CDR1 and CDR2 sequences are SEHNR and FQNEAQ (reference sequence). The CDR3 DNA reads TGTGCCAGCCATCTCCGGGACTATGGCTACACCTTC. Its translation is CASHLRDYGYTF.

This clone was counted once. The chain uses TRBV2 and TRBJ1-1; the match to TRBD1 covers 8 bases. The CDR3 runs to 15 residues. CDR1 and CDR2 from the germline V gene are SNHLY and FYNNEI. The junction had 13 bases not matched to a gene; V was cut back by 4 bases and J by 9 bases. The CDR3 DNA follows: TGTGCCAGCAGTGCACCGGGACAGGCACCTCTCAAAGCTTTCTTT. As protein: CASSAPGQAPLKAFF.

The genes are TRBV15 and TRBJ1-5; D is unclear. The CDR3 extends over 15 amino acids. Between the trimmed V and J ends, which lost 4 bases and 5 bases, there was a span of 15 bases. The germline V gene has CDR1 LNHNV and CDR2 YYDKDF (reference sequence). In nucleotides, the CDR3 is TGTGCCACCAGCACGGGGATCCGATCGGATCAGCCCCAGCATTTT. Protein sequence: CATSTGIRSDQPQHF.

The chain links TRBV7-8 to TRBJ2-1; D is unclear. Germline V CDR1 and CDR2: SGHVS, FQNEAQ. The CDR3 runs to 12 residues. V lost 6 bases, J lost 7 bases, and 10 bases lay in between. As DNA, the CDR3 is TGTGCCAGCAGATCAAGGAGTAATGAGCAGTTCTTC. Its translation: CASRSRSNEQFF.

The chain carries TRBV5-1 and TRBJ2-7, with TRBD2 as a possible D gene (5 bases). CDR1 is SGHRS, CDR2 YFSETQ, per germline. CDR3 length: 15 amino acids. Trimming took off 4 bases at V and 6 bases at J, with 20 bases between the two ends. Here the CDR3 reads CASSLAASSKSEQYF. The CDR3 bases are TGCGCCAGCAGCCTAGCAGCCAGTTCTAAGAGCGAGCAGTACTTC.

The V call is TRBV29-1, the J call TRBJ1-1, with a weak D call TRBD1 (5 bases). V dropped 7 bases and J dropped 1 base, with 13 bases sitting between them. Germline V gene lookup returns CDR1 SQVTM and CDR2 ANQGSEA. The CDR3 spans 13 residues. This CDR3 reads CSASGLWNTEAFF. The CDR3 region has the DNA TGCAGCGCTTCGGGACTGTGGAACACTGAAGCTTTCTTT.

For the CDR3, the DNA is TGTGCCAGCAGCCCCAGCGGGACTAGCGGGTACAATGAGCAGTTCTTC. Translated, it gives CASSPSGTSGYNEQFF. The genes are TRBV11-2 and TRBJ2-1, with 12 positions matching TRBD2. Germline CDR1 SGHAT, CDR2 FQNNGV. The CDR3 covers 16 residues. The V and J ends lost 5 bases and 4 bases, in that order; junction bases with no gene match: 6.

The chain links TRBV21-1 to TRBJ2-6; the D call of TRBD2 is as the table states it, not checked on the DNA. TRBV21-1 is a pseudogene locus. The CDR3 extends over 17 amino acids. CDR3 amino acids: CASIKELFVPGANVLTF. The CDR3 coding sequence is TGTGCCAGCATCAAGGAGCTATTCGTCCCTGGGGCCAACGTCCTGACTTTC.

This clone turned up a few times. V usage is TRBV12-3 or TRBV12-4 and J usage is TRBJ1-4; no clear D. The CDR3 is made up of 13 amino acids. The V and J ends lost 6 bases and 8 bases respectively, with 13 bases between them. CDR3 residues: CASSPAGREKLFF. CDR3 nucleotide sequence: TGTGCCAGCAGCCCCGCGGGAAGGGAAAAACTGTTTTTT.

This chain uses TRBV30 with TRBJ1-2; D is ambiguous. The CDR3 is 11 residues long. V lost 5 bases and J lost 7, with 11 bases in between. CDR1 and CDR2 from the germline V gene are GTSNPN and SVGIG (reference sequence). Here the CDR3 DNA reads TGTGCCTGGGGTCAGAGAGGTGGCTACACCTTC. Residues: CAWGQRGGYTF.

This chain uses TRBV14 with TRBJ1-1; 9 bases are a match to TRBD1. This CDR3 has 15 residues. Germline loops: CDR1 SGHDN, CDR2 FVKESK. With V trimmed by 4 bases and J by 3 bases, 6 bases remained unmatched. CDR3 amino acids: CASSPLGQGDTEAFF. In DNA, the CDR3 is TGTGCCAGCAGCCCCCTGGGACAGGGTGACACTGAAGCTTTCTTT.

The chain carries TRBV19 and TRBJ2-3; D unclear. Trimming cost V 5 bases and J 2 bases, with 5 bases left between them. The CDR3 runs 12 residues. The germline CDR1 and CDR2 sequences are LNHDA and SQIVND (reference sequence). This CDR3 is CASSFHTDTQYF. CDR3 DNA sequence: TGTGCCAGTAGTTTCCACACAGATACGCAGTATTTT.

This clone turned up a few times. The chain has TRBV5-1 and TRBJ1-2; 7 nucleotides line up with TRBD1. V dropped 4 bases and J dropped 5; count of bases not matched to a gene: 11. This CDR3 has 15 amino acids. Germline CDR1 and CDR2: SGHRS and YFSETQ. The CDR3 reads CASSRPGQQKYGYTF. In DNA form, the CDR3 reads TGCGCCAGCAGCCGCCCGGGACAGCAAAAGTATGGCTACACCTTC.

This clone was observed a single time. The rearrangement joins TRBV10-1 to TRBJ2-7, with 10 bases matching TRBD2. Germline V CDR1 and CDR2: WNHNN, SYGVQD (reference sequence). The CDR3 length is 16 residues. The V and J ends lost 2 bases and 1 base, in that order; junction bases with no gene match: 5. The CDR3 sequence is CASSEDSGGLSYEQYF. The CDR3 DNA reads TGCGCCAGCAGTGAGGATAGCGGGGGGCTTTCCTACGAGCAGTACTTC.

The chain joins TRBV6-5 to TRBJ1-2, with 10 bases identical to TRBD1. Germline V CDR1 and CDR2: MNHEY, SVGAGI. The CDR3 length is 13 residues. The V and J ends lost 6 bases and 7 bases, in that order; junction bases with no gene match: 5. The CDR3 nucleotides read TGTGCCAGCAGCGAGACAGGGGGCTTTGGCTACACCTTC. Its protein is CASSETGGFGYTF.

There are a few counts of this clone. The chain links TRBV7-9 to TRBJ1-6, with D possibly being TRBD1 (5 bases). The CDR3 consists of 15 residues. Germline loops: CDR1 SEHNR, CDR2 FQNEAQ (reference sequence). V gave up 5 bases and J gave up 8 bases, with 16 bases separating them. The chain's CDR3 is CASSPLSGLDSPLHF. The DNA of the CDR3 is TGTGCCAGCAGCCCTCTCTCAGGGTTGGATTCACCCCTCCACTTT.

The genes are TRBV3-1 (or the pseudogene TRBV3-2) and TRBJ1-3; 7 nucleotides line up with TRBD1. J was trimmed by 2 bases and V by 2 bases; bases with no gene match: 0. This CDR3 is 14 amino acids long. Germline V gene data show CDR1 as LGHDT and CDR2 as YNNKEL (reference sequence). CDR3 DNA sequence: TGTGCCAGCAGCCAAACAGGGGCTGGAAACACCATATATTTT. It specifies CASSQTGAGNTIYF.

The chain employs TRBV7-9 and TRBJ2-3; TRBD1 matches 10 bases. The CDR3 loop spans 16 amino acids. Germline CDR1 reads SEHNR; CDR2 reads FQNEAQ (reference sequence). The J segment lost 6 bases and the V segment lost 6 bases, leaving 12 bases of the junction unmatched. The CDR3 DNA reads TGTGCCAGCAGTTCAAGAGGGGACAGGGGTTCCGATACGCAGTATTTT. It yields the protein CASSSRGDRGSDTQYF.

The chain is built from TRBV4-1 and TRBJ1-5; 9 bases agree with TRBD1. CDR1 is MGHRA, CDR2 YSYEKL, per germline. The CDR3 contains 15 residues. Trimming removed 2 bases from V and 7 bases from J; junction bases left unmatched: 6. CDR3 coding DNA: TGCGCCAGCAGCCAATACGGGACAGGGCACCAGCCCCAGCATTTT. Translating it yields CASSQYGTGHQPQHF.

The V and J genes are TRBV29-1 and TRBJ1-1, with 11 bases fitting TRBD1. V lost 6 bases and J lost 2; bases outside the gene matches: 2. The CDR3 sequence is 13 residues long. From germline, CDR1 is SQVTM and CDR2 ANQGSEA. CDR3 nucleotides: TGCAGCGTAAGGACAGGGGGCAACACTGAAGCTTTCTTT. Translating it yields CSVRTGGNTEAFF.

This clone was seen more than once but under ten times. V gene TRBV12-3 or TRBV12-4 combines with J gene TRBJ1-2; tentatively, D is TRBD1 (5 bases). The CDR3 is made up of 12 amino acids. With 4 bases removed from V and 5 bases from J, the gap between germline ends came to 8 bases. As DNA, the CDR3 is TGTGCCAGCAGTTCCACAGGATATGGCTACACCTTC. This sequence encodes CASSSTGYGYTF.

The chain links TRBV7-9 to TRBJ1-5, with 9 bases identical to TRBD1. V dropped 5 bases and J dropped 4; count of bases not matched to a gene: 3. This CDR3 contains 14 residues. CDR1 and CDR2 (germline): SEHNR, FQNEAQ (reference sequence). The CDR3 protein is CASSPGQGNQPQHF. The CDR3, as DNA: TGTGCCAGCAGCCCGGGACAGGGTAATCAGCCCCAGCATTTT.

The chain couples TRBV5-4 to TRBJ1-4; 7 positions match TRBD1. Germline V gene data show CDR1 as SGHNT and CDR2 as YYREEE (reference sequence). V was clipped by 0 bases and J by 3 bases; unmatched bases: 2. This CDR3 is 15 amino acids long. CDR3: CASSLGDRPNEKLFF. The CDR3 DNA is TGTGCCAGCAGCTTGGGGGACAGACCTAATGAAAAACTGTTTTTT.

In this sample, this clone turned up once. The chain links TRBV6-6 to TRBJ2-7; 8 positions agree with TRBD2. With 7 bases clipped from V and 7 bases from J, the junction kept 12 bases outside the gene matches. The CDR3 sequence is 14 residues long. Germline assignment: CDR1 MNHNY and CDR2 SVGAGI (reference sequence). CDR3 sequence: CASTRSGGSGEQYF. The CDR3, as DNA: TGTGCCAGCACCCGCAGCGGGGGCTCAGGGGAGCAGTACTTC.

J is TRBJ1-5 and V is TRBV30, with TRBD1 identical over 7 bases. The germline CDR1 and CDR2 sequences are GTSNPN and SVGIG (reference sequence). The CDR3 is 17 residues long. V trimming: 1 base; J trimming: 0 bases; junction bases outside the gene matches: 9. In DNA, the CDR3 is TGTGCCTGGAGTGGGTCGACAGGGTCGTATAGCAATCAGCCCCAGCATTTT. This codes for CAWSGSTGSYSNQPQHF.

V gene TRBV5-8 combines with J gene TRBJ2-6; tentatively, D is TRBD2 (5 bases). Germline values: CDR1 SGHTS, CDR2 YDEGEE. Trimming cost V 3 bases and J 0 bases, with 7 bases left between them. This CDR3 has 15 amino acids. In DNA, the CDR3 is TGTGCCAGCAGCTGGGCGGGCTCTGGGGCCAACGTCCTGACTTTC. Protein product: CASSWAGSGANVLTF.

This rearrangement joins TRBV7-9 to TRBJ1-1, with 7 bases fitting TRBD1. The V gene's germline CDR1 is SEHNR and CDR2 FQNEAQ (reference sequence). With 5 bases clipped from V and 7 bases from J, the junction kept 7 bases outside the gene matches. The CDR3 extends over 13 amino acids. The CDR3 protein is CASSGRRGLEAFF. CDR3 coding DNA: TGTGCCAGCAGCGGAAGGAGGGGGCTTGAAGCTTTCTTT.

For the CDR3, the DNA is TGTGCCAGCAGCCAGGGATGGACAGGGGGCGCGGTAATCCCGAATTCACCCCTCCACTTT. This encodes CASSQGWTGGAVIPNSPLHF. The chain employs TRBV7-7 and TRBJ1-6; 11 bases line up with TRBD1. J was trimmed by 7 bases and V by 5 bases; bases with no gene match: 19. Germline V CDR1 and CDR2: SSHAT, FNYEAQ (reference sequence). The CDR3 is 20 amino acids. The whole variable domain, remainder taken from reference TRBV7-7 and TRBJ1-6, is GAGVSQSPRYKVTKRGQDVTLRCDPISSHATLYWYQQALGQGPEFLTYFNYEAQPDKSGLPSDRFSAERPEGSISTLTIQRTEQRDSAMYRCASSQGWTGGAVIPNSPLHFGNGTRLTVT.